This T cell receptor beta chain was sequenced for a study of blood T cell repertoires in COVID-19. For the study at large: COVID-19 samples collected from the United States, Italy and Spain covered acute and convalescent phases. Sources were T cells, B-cell-depleted T cells, or PBMCs; the material itself was cDNA or gDNA.

This CDR3 is built from 15 residues. Germline assignment: CDR1 MNHEY and CDR2 SVGEGT. V lost 5 bases, J lost 0 bases, and 3 bases stayed unmatched. Authors' methods: Amplification of reference gene primers was used by the study to estimate nucleated cell counts. TCRdb's copy holds only in-frame clones and misses some; the assay was immunoSEQ multiplex PCR. The V and J calls and the clone size are those of that table, but D and trimming were determined from the DNA. The sample yields approximately 80,000 clones, around 86% seen once. The sample consisted of peripheral blood. The TCR sequence derives from a man older than 75 with acute or convalescent COVID-19. V usage is TRBV6-2 or TRBV6-3 and J usage is TRBJ1-1; 10 bases match TRBD1. CDR3 loop: CASSPGTGVNTEAFF. In DNA form, the CDR3 reads TGTGCCAGCAGTCCCGGGACAGGGGTGAACACTGAAGCTTTCTTT.